This TCR beta chain was retrieved from a study of ipilimumab plus nivolumab after autologous stem cell transplantation. Using immunoSEQ multiplex PCR, the repertoire was profiled, and TCRdb retains in-frame clones only, with some absent. The table records about 43,000 clones, approximately 90% of them present only once. The CDR3 runs 15 residues. Trimming removed 7 bases at V and 0 bases at J, with 12 bases between. Germline CDR1 is LGHNT and CDR2 is FRNRAP. The specimen comprised PBMCs, sampled in a trial of ipilimumab plus nivolumab as post-transplant consolidation. The receptor comes from a male donor with multiple myeloma. The genes are TRBV12-5 and TRBJ2-2; D unresolved. As DNA, the CDR3 is TGTGCTAGTGCCGCCCCGGCAGCGAACACCGGGGAGCTGTTTTTT. Encoded protein: CASAAPAANTGELFF.